The rows below give T cell receptor beta chains drawn from one sample of a study of T cell repertoires in cytomegalovirus infection. These receptors are not linked to any known antigen. TCRdb passed the reads through MiXCR, listing each CDR3 protein once. Here the sample spans around 750,000 distinct CDR3 sequences, about 30% being singletons. The input for sequencing was cultured CD8+ T cells from PBMCs, taken from culture after CMV antigen stimulation. The origin of the receptors is a human donor in good health (CMV status not recorded). Some clones in this sample may be carry-over from other donors' samples. The CDR3 runs from the conserved cysteine through the conserved F or W. The order of the fields is clone size, V gene, J gene, CDR3 protein. Not every row has a clone size; where given, it reads once, few, many or a size class.

many,TRBV27,TRBJ2-2,CASSLGQGTGELFF
NA,TRBV28,TRBJ2-5,CATGDPQETQYF
NA,TRBV12-3/TRBV12-4,TRBJ1-1,CASGHTEAFF
NA,TRBV14,TRBJ1-6,CASSQVPRKRGSPLHF
NA,TRBV12-3/TRBV12-4,TRBJ2-5,CASSPFLGLAGQETQYF
few,TRBV19,TRBJ2-7,CASTPGTGVEQYF
few,TRBV13,TRBJ1-2,CASSFQGIYYGYTF
NA,TRBV9,TRBJ2-3,CASSPGGVVTDTQYF
few,TRBV6-5,TRBJ2-1,CASKRAGSYNEQFF
NA,TRBV20-1,TRBJ2-5,CSAPSRGATQETQYF
NA,TRBV28,TRBJ2-2,CASSLSPDSGELFF
many,TRBV7-6,TRBJ2-2,CASSLQGLVATGELFF
many,TRBV7-9,TRBJ2-3,CASSLVAGSRTDTQYF
few,TRBV27,TRBJ2-2,CASSSHLLTRVSTGELFF
few,TRBV12-3/TRBV12-4,TRBJ2-3,CASRPIISGADTQYF
NA,TRBV6-6,TRBJ2-4,CASSYLRGAENIQYF
few,TRBV12-3/TRBV12-4,TRBJ2-3,CASSLEPAGYPTDTQYF
NA,TRBV7-9,TRBJ2-5,CASSSGTSLGETQYF
few,TRBV7-9,TRBJ1-1,CASSRGGGWQTEAFF
many,TRBV7-9,TRBJ1-1,CASSPTGTTEAFF
NA,TRBV14,TRBJ2-3,CASRKTGTSGDQRDTQYF
NA,TRBV7-6,TRBJ2-1,CASSGGTSGGVYNEQFF
few,TRBV10-3,TRBJ2-4,CAISESDSGVGYDIQYF
NA,TRBV7-9,TRBJ2-1,CASSSRFVQQGLPYNEQFF
NA,TRBV6-8,TRBJ1-6,CASSTDTLSPLHF